Sequencing of this TCR beta chain was carried out in a study of Graves' ophthalmopathy and Graves' hyperthyroidism. Study-wide results and limits: Most expanded thyroid clonotypes above 0.001 frequency also appeared in blood.

Unmatched junction bases numbered 10, after V lost 8 bases and J lost 4 bases. Per germline, CDR1 SEHNR and CDR2 FQNEAQ (reference sequence). There are 14 residues in the CDR3. Amplification of TCR beta CDR3 regions used RNA transcripts. An opening RT-PCR round employed HTBI primers and preceded a second-round multiplex PCR. Using its own MiXCR run on the multiplex PCR reads, TCRdb lists one record per CDR3 protein. The profile shows about 640,000 distinct CDR3 sequences, just over 40% of them singletons. Note on this clonotype: The antigen is unknown.

This chain uses TRBV7-9 with TRBJ1-2, with 7 positions matching TRBD1. Sequenced sample: peripheral blood. The sequence was collected from an adult man with Graves' ophthalmopathy. CDR3 in amino acids: CASSPYRDSYGYTF. The DNA of the CDR3 is TGTGCCAGCTCACCTTACCGGGACAGCTATGGCTACACCTTC.